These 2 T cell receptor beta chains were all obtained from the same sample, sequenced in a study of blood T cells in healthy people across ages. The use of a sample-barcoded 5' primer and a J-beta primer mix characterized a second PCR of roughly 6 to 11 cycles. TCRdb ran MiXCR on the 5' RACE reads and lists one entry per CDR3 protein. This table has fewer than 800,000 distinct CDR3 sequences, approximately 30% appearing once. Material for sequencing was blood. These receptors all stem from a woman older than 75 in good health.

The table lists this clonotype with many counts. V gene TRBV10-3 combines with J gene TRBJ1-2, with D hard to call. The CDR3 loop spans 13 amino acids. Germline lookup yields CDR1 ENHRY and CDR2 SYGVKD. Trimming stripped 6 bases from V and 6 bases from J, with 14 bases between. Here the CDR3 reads CAISHHLLDGYTF. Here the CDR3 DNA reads TGTGCCATCAGCCATCACCTCTTGGATGGCTACACCTTC.

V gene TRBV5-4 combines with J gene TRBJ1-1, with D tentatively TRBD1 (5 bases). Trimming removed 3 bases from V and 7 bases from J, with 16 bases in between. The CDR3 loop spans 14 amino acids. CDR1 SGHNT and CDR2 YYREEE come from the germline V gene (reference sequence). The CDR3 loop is CASSWEWGFGEAFF. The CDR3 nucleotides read TGTGCCAGCAGCTGGGAATGGGGGTTTGGTGAAGCTTTCTTT.